This TCR beta chain was observed in a study of T cells in Graves' hyperthyroidism and ophthalmopathy. V shed 3 bases, J shed 10 bases, and the junction held 4 bases outside the gene matches. The CDR3 runs 14 residues. CDR1 is SGHNT and CDR2 is YENEEA in the germline V gene. RNA transcripts gave rise to amplified TCR beta CDR3 regions. With the HTBI primer set, the TCR CDR3 went through a first round of RT-PCR. TCRdb independently ran MiXCR on the multiplex PCR reads; one entry per CDR3 protein. Here the sample spans 300,000 to 450,000 distinct CDR3 sequences, roughly 25% being singletons. The chain recombines TRBV11-3 with TRBJ1-4, with TRBD1 matching 11 bases. The receptor was isolated from a man in his forties or fifties with Graves' hyperthyroidism. The specimen was blood. DNA of the CDR3: TGTGCCAGCAGCTTCACCGGGACAGGGGGAAAACTGTTTTTT. Translating gives CASSFTGTGGKLFF.